The source of this T cell receptor beta chain is a study of T cell changes during pregnancy in multiple sclerosis. The CDR3 has 15 residues. Germline V gene sequence: CDR1 LGHNT, CDR2 FRNRAP. The V and J ends lost 6 bases and 4 bases respectively, with 17 bases between them. Generated by immunoSEQ multiplex PCR, the TCRdb table keeps only in-frame clones and is missing some. The profile shows tens of thousands of clones, 90% of them singletons. The input for sequencing was peripheral blood, taken in the third trimester of pregnancy. The V gene is TRBV12-5, the J gene TRBJ2-3; the D gene is possibly TRBD2 (5 bases). The receptor comes from a female donor in good health, enrolled as a control in a pregnancy study. CDR3 nucleotide sequence: TGTGCTAGTGGCCTAGGACGGGGATCCGCAGATACGCAGTATTTT. Translating it yields CASGLGRGSADTQYF. The full variable domain, in which reference TRBV12-5 and TRBJ2-3 provide the parts outside the CDR3, is DARVTQTPRHKVTEMGQEVTMRCQPILGHNTVFWYRQTMMQGLELLAYFRNRAPLDDSGMPKDRFSAEMPDATLATLKIQPSEPRDSAVYFCASGLGRGSADTQYFGPGTRLTVL.